The present T cell receptor (beta chain) was sequenced within a study of control samples from healthy donors and cancer patients. A single count supports this clone. TCRdb's copy holds only in-frame clones and misses some; the assay was immunoSEQ multiplex PCR. The profile shows roughly 20,000 clones, about 83% of them singletons. Germline loops: CDR1 SGHRS, CDR2 YFSETQ. This CDR3 has 14 residues. The V end lost 0 bases, the J end lost 1 base, and 6 bases lay between the germline ends. Sequencing was carried out using PBMCs. The receptor was isolated from a man in his sixties with head and neck cancer. This sequence joins TRBV5-1 and TRBJ2-3; D not certain. CDR3 DNA sequence: TGCGCCAGCAGCTTGGTTCTCCGCACAGATACGCAGTATTTT. Translating it yields CASSLVLRTDTQYF. Using reference TRBV5-1 and TRBJ2-3 for the parts outside the CDR3, the full variable domain is KAGVTQTPRYLIKTRGQQVTLSCSPISGHRSVSWYQQTPGQGLQFLFEYFSETQRNKGNFPGRFSGRQFSNSRSEMNVSTLELGDSALYLCASSLVLRTDTQYFGPGTRLTVL.